The sequence of this TCR beta chain was determined in a study of T cells after yellow fever vaccination. TCRdb independently ran MiXCR on the 5' RACE reads; one entry per CDR3 protein. This table has roughly 32,000 distinct CDR3 sequences, 6.5% to 8% appearing once. The CDR3 spans 13 residues. V lost 1 base, J lost 4 bases, and 4 bases lay in between. Germline-derived CDR1 and CDR2 are SGHAT and FQNNGV. This clonotype showed up many times. The sample consisted of PBMCs, either bulk or a sorted T-cell subset (CD4+, CD8+, memory, or dextramer-sorted; not recorded which), taken on the day of the first yellow fever vaccination. The chain couples TRBV11-2 to TRBJ2-2; unclear D gene. The receptor's source is a man aged 18-30 years who received the YFV17D yellow fever vaccine. The CDR3 DNA is TGTGCCAGCAGCTTAGTACGCACCGGGGAGCTGTTTTTT. It yields the protein CASSLVRTGELFF.